A selection of T cell receptor beta chains follows, all from one sample in a study of PD-1 blockade in classical Hodgkin lymphoma. Sequencing was performed with immunoSEQ multiplex PCR; in TCRdb, only in-frame clones are kept and a portion is missing. The sample lists about 52,000 clones, around 86% occurring once. Sequenced here: peripheral blood mononuclear cells (PBMCs), sampled before the fourth cycle of nivolumab. The source is a human donor with classical Hodgkin lymphoma. Both conserved end residues are part of each CDR3. D genes are given only for firm matches. The listing skips clone size in some rows; elsewhere it reads once, few, many or a size class.

CDR3: CASSPKGSSYEQYF
DNA: TGTGCCAGCAGCCCCAAGGGGAGCTCCTACGAGCAGTACTTC
J: TRBJ2-7
D: -
size: -
V: TRBV7-9

CDR3: CASSSQGTVAYEQYF
DNA: TGTGCCAGCAGCTCTCAGGGGACGGTGGCCTACGAGCAGTACTTC
J: TRBJ2-7
D: -
size: -
V: TRBV7-9

CDR3: CASSPTTVPRGEQFF
DNA: TGTGCCAGCAGCCCCACGACAGTCCCCAGGGGTGAGCAGTTCTTC
J: TRBJ2-1
D: -
size: -
V: TRBV14

CDR3: CSAREVSEQFF
DNA: TGCAGTGCTAGAGAAGTGAGTGAGCAGTTCTTC
J: TRBJ2-1
D: -
size: few
V: TRBV20-1

CDR3: CSVEGLAGGKSSYNEQFF
DNA: TGCAGCGTTGAAGGACTAGCGGGAGGTAAGAGCTCCTACAATGAGCAGTTCTTC
J: TRBJ2-1
D: TRBD2
size: -
V: TRBV29-1

CDR3: CASSGLGTQYF
DNA: TGCGCCAGCAGCGGACTGGGGACCCAGTACTTC
J: TRBJ2-5
D: -
size: -
V: TRBV5-1

CDR3: CASSTRDIVNYGYTF
DNA: TGTGCCAGTAGTACCCGGGACATAGTTAACTATGGCTACACCTTC
J: TRBJ1-2
D: -
size: -
V: TRBV19

CDR3: CASSVTSGIAYEQFF
DNA: TGTGCCAGCAGCGTGACTAGCGGGATAGCGTATGAGCAGTTCTTC
J: TRBJ2-1
D: TRBD2
size: -
V: TRBV7-9

CDR3: CATKWRGEQYF
DNA: TGTGCCACCAAGTGGAGGGGCGAGCAGTACTTC
J: TRBJ2-7
D: -
size: once
V: TRBV15

CDR3: CSVGGGNQPQHF
DNA: TGCAGCGTTGGAGGGGGCAATCAGCCCCAGCATTTT
J: TRBJ1-5
D: -
size: -
V: TRBV29-1

CDR3: CATSRDASGRNEQYF
DNA: TGTGCCACCAGCAGAGATGCGAGCGGGAGGAACGAGCAGTACTTC
J: TRBJ2-7
D: TRBD2
size: -
V: TRBV15

CDR3: CASSLGAEFNEKLFF
DNA: TGTGCCAGCAGTTTAGGGGCAGAATTTAATGAAAAACTGTTTTTT
J: TRBJ1-4
D: -
size: -
V: TRBV28

CDR3: CASSKAGGEGNEQFF
DNA: TGTGCCAGCAGTAAAGCGGGAGGGGAGGGCAATGAGCAGTTCTTC
J: TRBJ2-1
D: TRBD2
size: -
V: TRBV6-1

CDR3: CASSLQGRAEAFF
DNA: TGTGCCAGCAGCTTACAGGGTAGGGCTGAAGCTTTCTTT
J: TRBJ1-1
D: -
size: once
V: TRBV7-2

CDR3: CASSLGEQFF
DNA: TGTGCCAGCAGTTTGGGTGAGCAGTTCTTC
J: TRBJ2-1
D: -
size: -
V: TRBV28

CDR3: CASSRLGGNTEAFF
DNA: TGTGCCAGCAGTCGTCTAGGGGGAAATACTGAAGCTTTCTTT
J: TRBJ1-1
D: -
size: -
V: TRBV27

CDR3: CASSLDLGQSNEKLFF
DNA: TGTGCCAGCAGCTTAGATTTGGGACAGTCTAATGAAAAACTGTTTTTT
J: TRBJ1-4
D: TRBD1
size: few
V: TRBV7-8

CDR3: CASKPISAVLVRGYTF
DNA: TGTGCCAGCAAACCGATCTCAGCCGTGTTAGTTCGTGGCTACACCTTC
J: TRBJ1-2
D: -
size: -
V: TRBV28

CDR3: CASSPPRGGGETQYF
DNA: TGTGCCAGCAGCCCACCGCGAGGGGGAGGAGAGACCCAGTACTTC
J: TRBJ2-5
D: -
size: -
V: TRBV7-2

CDR3: CASSLLGQGAYEQYF
DNA: TGTGCCAGCAGTCTCCTGGGACAGGGGGCTTACGAGCAGTACTTC
J: TRBJ2-7
D: TRBD1
size: -
V: TRBV27

CDR3: CASSRAGGLEAFF
DNA: TGTGCCAGCAGTCGTGCAGGGGGTCTTGAAGCTTTCTTT
J: TRBJ1-1
D: TRBD1
size: -
V: TRBV2

CDR3: CASKTGLAGGGAQYF
DNA: TGTGCCAGCAAGACGGGACTAGCGGGGGGCGGGGCCCAGTACTTC
J: TRBJ2-5
D: TRBD2
size: -
V: TRBV6-1

CDR3: CASSPSRAANTEAFF
DNA: TGTGCCAGCAGCCCTTCTAGGGCAGCGAACACTGAAGCTTTCTTT
J: TRBJ1-1
D: -
size: -
V: TRBV7-2

CDR3: CASSLVTGYSGANVLTF
DNA: TGTGCCAGCAGCTTAGTGACAGGTTACTCTGGGGCCAACGTCCTGACTTTC
J: TRBJ2-6
D: -
size: -
V: TRBV11-2

CDR3: CATVPEKGTDTQYF
DNA: TGTGCTACCGTACCGGAGAAAGGCACAGATACGCAGTATTTT
J: TRBJ2-3
D: -
size: -
V: TRBV28

CDR3: CASSVGGTRYTEQFF
DNA: TGTGCCAGCAGCGTAGGTGGGACTAGATATACTGAGCAGTTCTTC
J: TRBJ2-1
D: TRBD2
size: -
V: TRBV9

CDR3: CASSSPGQGMYEQYF
DNA: TGTGCCAGCAGTTCCCCGGGACAGGGGATGTACGAGCAGTACTTC
J: TRBJ2-7
D: TRBD1
size: -
V: TRBV6-5

CDR3: CASSQELLRTKAFF
DNA: TGTGCCAGCAGCCAAGAACTGCTGAGGACTAAAGCTTTCTTT
J: TRBJ1-1
D: -
size: -
V: TRBV14

CDR3: CATKGVGRDQPQHF
DNA: TGTGCCACCAAGGGAGTAGGTCGCGATCAGCCCCAGCATTTT
J: TRBJ1-5
D: -
size: -
V: TRBV27

CDR3: CATSSGVGGSYEQYF
DNA: TGTGCCACCAGCAGCGGGGTAGGGGGCTCCTACGAGCAGTACTTC
J: TRBJ2-7
D: -
size: -
V: TRBV15

CDR3: CASRSLAGANEQFF
DNA: TGTGCCAGTAGAAGTCTAGCGGGAGCGAATGAGCAGTTCTTC
J: TRBJ2-1
D: TRBD2
size: once
V: TRBV19

CDR3: CAISVVGLAGSNTGELFF
DNA: TGTGCCATCAGTGTGGTAGGACTAGCGGGGTCTAACACCGGGGAGCTGTTTTTT
J: TRBJ2-2
D: TRBD2
size: -
V: TRBV10-3

CDR3: CASSHSDRGEQYF
DNA: TGCGCCAGCAGTCACAGTGACAGGGGAGAGCAGTACTTC
J: TRBJ2-7
D: TRBD1
size: -
V: TRBV23-1

CDR3: CASSQGMLSGDEQYF
DNA: TGCGCCAGCAGCCAAGGTATGCTATCCGGGGACGAGCAGTACTTC
J: TRBJ2-7
D: -
size: -
V: TRBV4-3

CDR3: CASSGPSTDTQYF
DNA: TGTGCCAGCAGCGGCCCCTCCACGGATACGCAGTATTTT
J: TRBJ2-3
D: -
size: -
V: TRBV9

CDR3: CASSLAGLEGVVEQYF
DNA: TGCGCCAGCAGCTTGGCTGGACTAGAAGGTGTGGTCGAGCAGTACTTC
J: TRBJ2-7
D: TRBD2
size: -
V: TRBV5-1

CDR3: CASSEIGKDRDNYGYTF
DNA: TGTGCCAGCAGTGAAATTGGAAAAGACAGAGATAACTATGGCTACACCTTC
J: TRBJ1-2
D: -
size: -
V: TRBV6-1

CDR3: CASSFDRGQVEQYF
DNA: TGTGCCAGCAGCTTCGACAGGGGGCAAGTCGAGCAGTACTTC
J: TRBJ2-7
D: TRBD1
size: once
V: TRBV7-2

CDR3: CASTPGQGNGGYTF
DNA: TGTGCCAGTACCCCGGGACAGGGGAATGGCGGCTACACCTTC
J: TRBJ1-2
D: TRBD1
size: few
V: TRBV19

CDR3: CASSEGGGRQETQYF
DNA: TGTGCCAGCAGTGAAGGAGGGGGGCGGCAAGAGACCCAGTACTTC
J: TRBJ2-5
D: -
size: -
V: TRBV2